Included here is one T cell receptor beta chain sequence, with context. Its antigen remains unidentified. CDR1 and CDR2 from the germline V gene are SGHTA and FQGNSA. Trimming cost V 5 bases and J 3 bases, with 8 bases left between them. The CDR3 has 13 amino acids. The sample is drawn from a study of chemoradiotherapy in HPV16-positive cancers. Study-level background: A couple of HPV16-positive patients' cells yielded candidate HPV-specific clones and common motifs.

Study-level results: Candidate HPV-specific clones and E7-related TCR motifs grew in tumor during treatment. HPV-responsive T-cell expansion during chemoradiotherapy was linked to improved recurrence-free survival in HPV16-positive patients. Only a couple of HPV16-positive patients supplied the functional HPV-specificity definition.

Some clones are missing from TCRdb's copy, which holds only in-frame ones; the method was immunoSEQ multiplex PCR. In the table there are several thousand clones, about 76% of which are singletons. Source: tumor tissue, taken from a patient who underwent chemoradiotherapy. This chain links TRBV7-2 with TRBJ2-1; no firm D call. This TCR came from a human donor with HPV-associated anogenital cancer. The DNA of the CDR3 is TGTGCCAGCAGCCCTTCGGACTACAATGAGCAGTTCTTC. Amino acid sequence: CASSPSDYNEQFF.